These T cell receptor beta chains were read from a single sample in a study of blood T cell repertoires in COVID-19. TCRdb's copy holds only in-frame clones and misses some; the assay was immunoSEQ multiplex PCR. The table has around 110,000 clones, roughly 86% seen once; the top ten hold 3.5% to 5.5%. The specimen was peripheral blood. The source is a man between 35 and 55 years old with acute or convalescent COVID-19. CDR3s include the opening cysteine and the closing phenylalanine or tryptophan. The D gene is left open where the match is weak. Rows give clone size only sometimes, using once, few, many, or a class for an expanded clone.

D gene	CDR3 length	clone size	V gene	J gene	CDR3 DNA	CDR3 protein
.	15	once	TRBV10-2	TRBJ1-3	TGCGCCAGCAGACCCCGGACAGATTCTGGAAACACCATATATTTT	CASRPRTDSGNTIYF
.	12	.	TRBV25-1	TRBJ1-1	TGTGCCAGCAGGGGACAGAACACTGAAGCTTTCTTT	CASRGQNTEAFF
.	15	.	TRBV5-6	TRBJ1-2	TGTGCCAGCAGCTTCGCTGCGAGATTACACTATGGCTACACCTTC	CASSFAARLHYGYTF
.	12	few	TRBV9	TRBJ2-2	TGTGCCAGCAGCGTAGCGGCCGGGGAGCTGTTTTTT	CASSVAAGELFF
TRBD2	13	.	TRBV5-1	TRBJ2-7	TGCGCCAGCAGCCCGGGAGGACGGAGCGAGCAGTACTTC	CASSPGGRSEQYF
TRBD1	16	.	TRBV3-1/TRBV3-2	TRBJ1-4	TGTGCCAGCAGCCAAGCTCGGGACAGCCTTAATGAAAAACTGTTTTTT	CASSQARDSLNEKLFF
.	14	.	TRBV27	TRBJ1-1	TGTGCCAGCAGACCCGACAGACCGAACACTGAAGCTTTCTTT	CASRPDRPNTEAFF
.	14	.	TRBV2	TRBJ1-2	TGTGCCAGCAGTGCGGGGGGGGTTGGCTATGGCTACACCTTC	CASSAGGVGYGYTF
TRBD1	16	.	TRBV6-5	TRBJ1-5	TGTGCCAGCAGTTACCCGGGACAGCTCCCTAATCAGCCCCAGCATTTT	CASSYPGQLPNQPQHF
TRBD1	14	.	TRBV7-3	TRBJ1-1	TGTGCCAGCAGCCAGGGACAGGGGGAGTCTGAAGCTTTCTTT	CASSQGQGESEAFF
.	12	.	TRBV7-2	TRBJ2-1	TGTGCCAGCACCAATACCGGGACAGAGCAGTTCTTC	CASTNTGTEQFF
.	18	.	TRBV12-5	TRBJ2-2	TGTGCTAGTGGTTTGCCAACACTTCCAGGGGCCCACTCCGGGGAGCTGTTTTTT	CASGLPTLPGAHSGELFF
TRBD1	16	.	TRBV7-2	TRBJ2-2	TGTGCCAGCAGCTTACACCGGACAGGCTCGGCGGGGGAGCTGTTTTTT	CASSLHRTGSAGELFF
.	16	once	TRBV27	TRBJ2-3	TGTGCCAGCAGTTTATTTATGGGGCCGACCACAGATACGCAGTATTTT	CASSLFMGPTTDTQYF
.	12	.	TRBV19	TRBJ2-3	TGTGCCAGTAGTGTTCAGACAGATACGCAGTATTTT	CASSVQTDTQYF
.	15	.	TRBV6-5	TRBJ2-7	TGTGCCAGCAGCTCGGGACACAACGCAGCCTACGAGCAGTACTTC	CASSSGHNAAYEQYF
.	15	.	TRBV2	TRBJ2-7	TGTGCCAGCAGTGAGTTCGAGACAGCCGGTCGGGAGCAGTACTTC	CASSEFETAGREQYF
.	15	.	TRBV27	TRBJ1-1	TGTGCCAGCAGCCATAGGGGGGGGCAGGGAACTGAAGCTTTCTTT	CASSHRGGQGTEAFF
.	13	once	TRBV11-2	TRBJ2-7	TGTGCCAGCAGCTTAAGGGCCAGGGACGAGCAGTACTTC	CASSLRARDEQYF
.	13	.	TRBV12-3/TRBV12-4	TRBJ1-3	TGTGCCAGCAGGAGGACAGCGGTAGACACCATATATTTT	CASRRTAVDTIYF
.	14	.	TRBV5-1	TRBJ1-1	TGCGCCAGCATCCGGGAAGGGGGGGACACTGAAGCTTTCTTT	CASIREGGDTEAFF
TRBD1	14	.	TRBV5-6	TRBJ2-5	TGTGCCAGCAGCTTACAGGGGATGGGGGAGACCCAGTACTTC	CASSLQGMGETQYF
TRBD2	15	.	TRBV13	TRBJ2-5	TGTGCCAGCAGCATTAGCGGGGGGGCCGACGAGACCCAGTACTTC	CASSISGGADETQYF
TRBD1	13	.	TRBV6-6	TRBJ1-2	TGTGCCAGCAGCCAGAGACAGGGAGATGGCTACACCTTC	CASSQRQGDGYTF
.	15	.	TRBV3-1/TRBV3-2	TRBJ2-1	TGTGCCAGCAGCCCGACTAGGGACAGCTACAATGAGCAGTTCTTC	CASSPTRDSYNEQFF
.	15	.	TRBV5-1	TRBJ2-7	TGCGCCAGCAGCTTGAGTACGGGGACTGCCTACGAGCAGTACTTC	CASSLSTGTAYEQYF
.	12	.	TRBV2	TRBJ1-1	TGTGCCAGCATTCGACATGGCCATGAAGCTTTCTTT	CASIRHGHEAFF
TRBD2	17	.	TRBV24-1	TRBJ2-3	TGTGCCACCAGTGACCCTGAACCGGGACTATCCACAGATACGCAGTATTTT	CATSDPEPGLSTDTQYF
.	16	once	TRBV7-8	TRBJ1-5	TGTGCCAGCAGCTTAAAGCGAGGGCAGTCCAATCAGCCCCAGCATTTT	CASSLKRGQSNQPQHF
.	17	.	TRBV4-1	TRBJ1-1	TGCGCCAGCAGCCAAGCGTCTTTTTGGGGCTTGAACACTGAAGCTTTCTTT	CASSQASFWGLNTEAFF
.	13	.	TRBV29-1	TRBJ1-2	TGCAGCGTTGAAGTAGGACAGCTCTTAGGCTACACCTTC	CSVEVGQLLGYTF
.	17	.	TRBV4-1	TRBJ2-1	TGCGCCAGCAGCCAAGATCGAGCAGGGGAAAGCTACAATGAGCAGTTCTTC	CASSQDRAGESYNEQFF
.	13	.	TRBV20-1	TRBJ2-7	TGCAGTGCTAGTGGGAAGGGGTTCTACGAGCAGTACTTC	CSASGKGFYEQYF
TRBD1	16	.	TRBV6-1	TRBJ2-1	TGTGCCAGCAGTGTTCCGACGGGACAGGGTTACAATGAGCAGTTCTTC	CASSVPTGQGYNEQFF
TRBD1	14	few	TRBV5-1	TRBJ2-1	TGCGCCAGCAGCCAGGACAGGGCTCCAGATGAGCAGTTCTTC	CASSQDRAPDEQFF
TRBD1	17	.	TRBV4-2	TRBJ1-4	TGTGCCAGCAGCCGGATTAAGTTAACAGGGGAAAATGAAAAACTGTTTTTT	CASSRIKLTGENEKLFF
.	15	.	TRBV18	TRBJ1-1	TGTGCCAGCTCACCACCGAACGGGGAGAACACTGAAGCTTTCTTT	CASSPPNGENTEAFF
TRBD2	15	.	TRBV5-6	TRBJ2-5	TGTGCCAGCAGCTTGACTAGCGGGATAAGGGAGACCCAGTACTTC	CASSLTSGIRETQYF
.	15	.	TRBV11-2	TRBJ2-1	TGTGCCAGCAGCGGGGCGTTGAGCTCCTACAATGAGCAGTTCTTC	CASSGALSSYNEQFF
TRBD1	15	.	TRBV3-1/TRBV3-2	TRBJ1-6	TGTGCCAGCAGCCAGCGGGACAGGACCGGATCACCCCTCCACTTT	CASSQRDRTGSPLHF
.	15	.	TRBV5-6	TRBJ1-1	TGTGCCAGCAGCTTGGTTTTGGGCGGGAAAACTGAAGCTTTCTTT	CASSLVLGGKTEAFF